The 17 T cell receptor beta chains below were found in one sample sequenced in a study of cytomegalovirus exposure and HLA in healthy donors. TCRdb keeps only in-frame clones here, not all; method: immunoSEQ multiplex PCR. The sample shows some 120,000 clones, about nine tenths of them seen only once. The sample consisted of PBMCs. The origin of the receptors is a woman younger than 30 in good health and CMV-seronegative.

This chain joins TRBV30 and TRBJ2-2; unclear D gene. In germline, CDR1 is GTSNPN, CDR2 SVGIG (reference sequence). V dropped 4 bases and J dropped 0 bases, with 12 bases sitting between them. This CDR3 comprises 15 residues. This CDR3 is CAWIDVETNTGELFF. The CDR3 DNA reads as TGTGCCTGGATTGATGTGGAGACGAACACCGGGGAGCTGTTTTTT.

The chain has TRBV11-2 and TRBJ1-2; 7 bases line up with TRBD1. The CDR3 totals 15 residues. Germline CDR1 is SGHAT and CDR2 is FQNNGV. V gave up 7 bases and J gave up 4 bases; unmatched junction bases: 12. In DNA form, the CDR3 reads TGTGCCAGCACCTTCGGGGGCAGGGGGGTCTATGGCTACACCTTC. It codes for CASTFGGRGVYGYTF. Filled out from reference TRBV11-2 and TRBJ1-2, the complete variable domain reads EAGVAQSPRYKIIEKRQSVAFWCNPISGHATLYWYQQILGQGPKLLIQFQNNGVVDDSQLPKDRFSAERLKGVDSTLKIQPAKLEDSAVYLCASTFGGRGVYGYTFGSGTRLTVV.

The J gene is TRBJ2-3, the V gene TRBV10-3; 9 positions match TRBD1. Per the germline V gene, CDR1 is ENHRY and CDR2 is SYGVKD. V dropped 7 bases and J dropped 6; count of bases not matched to a gene: 5. This CDR3 spans 13 amino acids. Here the CDR3 DNA reads TGTGCCATCAAGGGACAGGGCCGGGATACGCAGTATTTT. Translation: CAIKGQGRDTQYF.

The chain recombines TRBV7-9 with TRBJ2-5; D uncertain. V was cut by 6 bases and J by 5 bases, with 19 bases left in between. Germline CDR1 is SEHNR and CDR2 is FQNEAQ (reference sequence). The CDR3 consists of 15 residues. The chain's CDR3 is CASSLSPENSETQYF. The CDR3 DNA sequence: TGTGCCAGCAGTCTCTCGCCGGAGAATAGTGAGACCCAGTACTTC. Using reference TRBV7-9 and TRBJ2-5 for the parts outside the CDR3, the full variable domain is DTGVSQNPRHKITKRGQNVTFRCDPISEHNRLYWYRQTLGQGPEFLTYFQNEAQLEKSRLLSDRFSAERPKGSFSTLEIQRTEQGDSAMYLCASSLSPENSETQYFGPGTRLLVL.

The gene calls are TRBV2 and TRBJ2-1, with 7 bases that match TRBD2. Trimming cost V 6 bases and J 8 bases; bases outside gene matches: 4. CDR1 is SNHLY, CDR2 FYNNEI, per germline. The CDR3 covers 12 residues. The CDR3 DNA follows: TGTGCCAGCAGCCCGACTAGCTATGAGCAGTTCTTC. It translates to CASSPTSYEQFF. The complete variable domain, with remaining parts taken from reference TRBV2 and TRBJ2-1, reads EPEVTQTPSHQVTQMGQEVILRCVPISNHLYFYWYRQILGQKVEFLVSFYNNEISEKSEIFDDQFSVERPDGSNFTLKIRSTKLEDSAMYFCASSPTSYEQFFGPGTRLTVL.

This chain connects TRBV7-6 to TRBJ1-4; D is unclear. The germline gives CDR1 SGHVS, CDR2 FNYEAQ. This CDR3 contains 14 residues. The V end was cut by 4 bases, the J end by 4 bases, with 10 bases between. The CDR3 nucleotides read TGTGCCAGCAGCTCCGAGGGTAGTAATGAAAAACTGTTTTTT. Translating gives CASSSEGSNEKLFF.

The gene calls are TRBV12-5 and TRBJ2-1; 8 bases align to TRBD2. Per germline, CDR1 LGHNT and CDR2 FRNRAP. This CDR3 region has 16 residues. J lost 7 bases, V lost 1 base, and 9 bases had no gene match. The CDR3 DNA is TGTGCTAGTGGTTTGGATCCGGGACTAGTCCTTAATGAGCAGTTCTTC. The encoded protein is CASGLDPGLVLNEQFF.

This clone was picked up one time. The V and J genes are TRBV2 and TRBJ2-7; 8 bases line up with TRBD2. There are 17 residues in the CDR3. Germline CDR1 SNHLY, CDR2 FYNNEI. V lost 1 base, J lost 3 bases, and 11 bases stayed unmatched. This CDR3 is CASSEGGVTSVNYEQYF. DNA for the CDR3: TGTGCCAGCAGTGAAGGGGGGGTGACTAGCGTGAACTACGAGCAGTACTTC.

This rearrangement joins TRBV9 to TRBJ1-2, with 9 positions matching TRBD1. Looked up from germline, CDR1 is SGDLS and CDR2 is YYNGEE. This CDR3 is built from 15 residues. The junction had 7 bases not matched to a gene; V was cut back by 3 bases and J by 4 bases. This chain's CDR3 is CASSGYRGRVYGYTF. For the CDR3, the DNA is TGTGCCAGCAGCGGATACAGGGGGCGAGTCTATGGCTACACCTTC.

The rearrangement joins TRBV25-1 to TRBJ2-5; tentative D call: TRBD1 (6 bases). Trimming took 3 bases from V and 7 from J, leaving 15 bases between them. The CDR3 covers 14 residues. Germline V gene data show CDR1 as MGHDK and CDR2 as SYGVNS. CDR3 residues: CASSDYRDWRTQYF. CDR3 bases: TGTGCCAGCAGTGATTACAGGGATTGGAGGACCCAGTACTTC.

The chain employs TRBV11-2 and TRBJ1-2; no clear D. The CDR3 extends over 15 amino acids. Trimming left V 0 bases short and J 0 bases short, with 8 bases between. CDR1 and CDR2 from the germline V gene are SGHAT and FQNNGV. The CDR3 DNA sequence: TGTGCCAGCAGCTTAGATTTCAAATCTAACTATGGCTACACCTTC. It yields the protein CASSLDFKSNYGYTF.

This chain joins TRBV4-1 and TRBJ2-1; 7 bases line up with TRBD1. V lost 1 base and J lost 6; bases outside the gene matches: 9. The CDR3 covers 16 residues. Germline V gene sequence: CDR1 MGHRA, CDR2 YSYEKL. CDR3 nucleotides: TGCGCCAGCAGCCAAGCGGGTAGGGGGCGCTTCAATGAGCAGTTCTTC. It yields the protein CASSQAGRGRFNEQFF.

The chain links TRBV19 to TRBJ2-3; 7 nucleotides match TRBD1. Per the germline V gene, CDR1 is LNHDA and CDR2 is SQIVND (reference sequence). The CDR3 extends over 14 amino acids. J was trimmed by 1 base and V by 3 bases; bases with no gene match: 1. CDR3 in DNA: TGTGCCAGTAGTATTACAGGGGGCACAGATACGCAGTATTTT. It codes for CASSITGGTDTQYF.

J is TRBJ2-5 and V is TRBV5-1; 7 bases agree with TRBD2. The CDR3 has 15 residues. Germline CDR1 is SGHRS and CDR2 is YFSETQ. J was trimmed by 0 bases and V by 2 bases; bases with no gene match: 4. Here the CDR3 reads CASSFLGRDQETQYF. CDR3 DNA sequence: TGCGCCAGCAGCTTTCTGGGGAGGGACCAAGAGACCCAGTACTTC.

Points on this clone: This specimen includes other DNA sequences encoding the same CDR3. This chain uses TRBV6-5 with TRBJ2-3; D may be TRBD2 (5 bases). The germline gives CDR1 MNHEY, CDR2 SVGAGI. The CDR3 is 13 residues long. The V and J ends lost 4 bases and 1 base respectively, with 6 bases between them. CDR3 sequence: CASSWTGTDTQYF. CDR3 nucleotides: TGTGCCAGCAGTTGGACTGGCACAGATACGCAGTATTTT.

The V call is TRBV14, the J call TRBJ2-5; D is possibly TRBD1 (6 bases). V shed 1 base and J shed 3 bases, with 9 bases lying between them. This CDR3 has 14 residues. Germline CDR1 SGHDN, CDR2 FVKESK. The CDR3 DNA is TGTGCCAGCAGCCAAGGGGGGCTGGAAGAGACCCAGTACTTC. It translates to CASSQGGLEETQYF.

The rearrangement uses TRBV6-5 and TRBJ1-1; 8 bases fit TRBD1. Germline lookup yields CDR1 MNHEY and CDR2 SVGAGI. There are 15 residues in the CDR3. Trimming removed 5 bases from V and 5 bases from J; junction bases left unmatched: 10. CDR3 sequence (DNA): TGTGCCAGCAGTGCCCCAGGGGGCGAGTGGACTGAAGCTTTCTTT. Protein sequence: CASSAPGGEWTEAFF.